This paragraph reports one TCR beta chain. The sample comes from a study of T cell changes during pregnancy in multiple sclerosis. Sequencing used immunoSEQ multiplex PCR; TCRdb keeps in-frame clones, though not all of them. This sample yields just over 65,000 clones, of which 75% to 95% are seen a single time; around 0.89% belongs to the top ten. Material: peripheral blood, obtained in the second trimester of pregnancy. This clonotype was obtained from a female donor with multiple sclerosis, enrolled in a pregnancy study.

The CDR3 sequence is CASAAGVIGGYTF. CDR3 nucleotide sequence: TGTGCCAGCGCGGCGGGGGTCATCGGGGGCTACACCTTC. The chain is built from TRBV6-1 and TRBJ1-2; D perhaps matches TRBD1 (5 bases). This CDR3 has 13 residues. Germline loops: CDR1 MNHNS, CDR2 SASEGT. The V end lost 8 bases, the J end lost 8 bases, and 18 bases lay between the germline ends.